This passage covers 2 T cell receptor beta chains from one sample sequenced in a study of CD8 T cells in Susac syndrome. RNA amounts of roughly 0.5 to 1 ug underwent reverse transcription with random hexamers. MiXCR, run by TCRdb on the immunoSEQ multiplex PCR reads, gives a single entry per CDR3 protein. The top ten clones hold under 0.095% of a sample with around 140,000 distinct CDR3 sequences, roughly 94% of them seen once. The sample comprised CD4+ T cells from PBMCs. The receptors were gathered from a human donor in good health.

This chain links TRBV12-3 or TRBV12-4 with TRBJ2-5; D call uncertain. V was cut by 1 base and J by 9 bases, with 9 bases left in between. The CDR3 runs to 12 residues. The CDR3 nucleotides are TGTGCCAGCAGTTTAGTTTTCGAGGCCCAGTACTTC. It translates to CASSLVFEAQYF.

The chain combines TRBV10-3 with TRBJ2-7, with 9 bases lining up with TRBD2. V dropped 9 bases and J dropped 7; count of bases not matched to a gene: 10. The CDR3 sequence is 13 residues long. Germline V lookup: CDR1 ENHRY, CDR2 SYGVKD. The CDR3 DNA reads TGTGCCATAACTAGCGGGCCGGGGGGAGAGCAGTACTTC. This sequence encodes CAITSGPGGEQYF.